This T cell receptor beta chain was sequenced for a study of graft-versus-host responses after intestinal transplantation. Remarks on this clone: What it binds is not known.

This CDR3 has 14 amino acids. Germline lookup yields CDR1 MNHEY and CDR2 SVGAGI. V was pared by 5 bases and J by 9 bases, with 14 bases between. Whole-study results and caveats: In patients with graft-donor T cell macrochimerism, allograft graft-versus-host to host-versus-graft clonal ratios were high.

Clones were read by immunoSEQ multiplex PCR, and TCRdb kept only the in-frame ones, dropping some. Altogether about 80,000 clones are present, about 90% being singletons, with the ten largest covering roughly 0.72%. The V call is TRBV6-5, the J call TRBJ1-6; tentative D call: TRBD1 (5 bases). Sequenced here: PBMCs, sampled 98 days after intestinal transplantation. The source of this sequence is a human patient who received an intestinal transplant, so some T cells may come from the graft donor. CDR3 DNA: TGTGCCAGCAGTGCTGGGGACTCGGGTTCACCCCTCCACTTT. Amino acids: CASSAGDSGSPLHF.